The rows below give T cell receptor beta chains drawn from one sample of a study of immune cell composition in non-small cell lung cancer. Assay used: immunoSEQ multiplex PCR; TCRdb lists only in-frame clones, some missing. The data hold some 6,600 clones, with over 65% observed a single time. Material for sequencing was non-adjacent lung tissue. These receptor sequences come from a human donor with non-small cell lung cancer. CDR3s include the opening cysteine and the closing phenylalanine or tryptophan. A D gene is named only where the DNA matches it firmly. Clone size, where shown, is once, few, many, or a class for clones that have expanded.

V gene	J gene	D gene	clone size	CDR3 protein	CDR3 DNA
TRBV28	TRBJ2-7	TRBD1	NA	CASQGAPTYEQYF	TGTGCCAGCCAGGGGGCCCCGACCTACGAGCAGTACTTC
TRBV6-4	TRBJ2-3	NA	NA	CASSVVEGTDTQYF	TGTGCCAGCAGTGTCGTCGAGGGCACAGATACGCAGTATTTT
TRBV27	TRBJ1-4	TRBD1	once	CASSLYPRGDEKLFF	TGTGCCAGCAGTTTGTATCCCAGGGGGGATGAAAAACTGTTTTTT
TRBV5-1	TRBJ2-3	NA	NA	CASRQGFETDTQYF	TGCGCCAGCAGACAGGGATTTGAAACAGATACGCAGTATTTT
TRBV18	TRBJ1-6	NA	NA	CASSPRSGLNSPLHF	TGTGCCAGCTCACCACGATCAGGGCTCAATTCACCCCTCCACTTT
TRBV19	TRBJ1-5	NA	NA	CASSMRGDGRGAMGNQPQHF	TGTGCCAGTAGTATGCGAGGGGACGGGCGCGGGGCAATGGGCAATCAGCCCCAGCATTTT
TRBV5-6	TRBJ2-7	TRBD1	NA	CASSKQGARSYEQYF	TGTGCCAGCAGCAAACAGGGGGCTCGGTCCTACGAGCAGTACTTC
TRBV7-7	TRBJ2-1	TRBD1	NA	CASSPQGVNEQFF	TGTGCCAGCAGCCCCCAGGGGGTCAATGAGCAGTTCTTC
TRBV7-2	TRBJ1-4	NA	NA	CASSLDTGLGQLFF	TGTGCCAGCAGCTTAGATACGGGTTTGGGGCAACTGTTTTTT
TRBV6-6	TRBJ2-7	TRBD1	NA	CASSYSTGPYEQYF	TGTGCCAGCAGTTACTCGACAGGGCCCTACGAGCAGTACTTC
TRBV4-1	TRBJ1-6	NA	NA	CASSQEEAINSPLHF	TGCGCCAGCAGCCAAGAAGAGGCCATTAATTCACCCCTCCACTTT
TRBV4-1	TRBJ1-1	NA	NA	CASSQDLFRPNTEAFF	TGCGCCAGCAGCCAAGATCTTTTCAGGCCGAACACTGAAGCTTTCTTT
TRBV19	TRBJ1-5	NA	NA	CASSIADRQNQPQHF	TGTGCCAGTAGTATCGCCGACCGACAGAATCAGCCCCAGCATTTT
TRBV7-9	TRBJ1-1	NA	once	CASSLSLTEAFF	TGTGCCAGCAGCTTATCGTTGACTGAAGCTTTCTTT
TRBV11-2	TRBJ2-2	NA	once	CASSPGVWGRITGELFF	TGTGCCAGCAGCCCCGGGGTGTGGGGGCGCATCACCGGGGAGCTGTTTTTT
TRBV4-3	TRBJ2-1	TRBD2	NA	CASSQEASGSYNEQFF	TGCGCCAGCAGCCAAGAGGCTAGCGGATCATACAATGAGCAGTTCTTC
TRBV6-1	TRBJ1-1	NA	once	CASSEKGGITEAFF	TGTGCCAGCAGTGAAAAGGGAGGGATCACTGAAGCTTTCTTT
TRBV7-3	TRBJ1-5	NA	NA	CASSHIAREQHF	TGTGCCAGCAGCCACATAGCGCGGGAACAGCATTTT
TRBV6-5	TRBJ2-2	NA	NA	CASSYLASTGELFF	TGTGCCAGCAGTTATTTAGCGAGCACCGGGGAGCTGTTTTTT
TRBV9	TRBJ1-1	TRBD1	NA	CASSVVAGGFTEAFF	TGTGCCAGCAGCGTAGTCGCAGGGGGCTTCACTGAAGCTTTCTTT
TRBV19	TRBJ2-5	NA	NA	CASRQAGETQYF	TGTGCCAGCAGACAGGCTGGGGAGACCCAGTACTTC
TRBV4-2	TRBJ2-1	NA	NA	CASSQDQGSSYNEQFF	TGTGCCAGCAGCCAAGATCAGGGGAGCTCCTACAATGAGCAGTTCTTC
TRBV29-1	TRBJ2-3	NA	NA	CSGKQGIATDTQYF	TGCAGCGGGAAACAGGGAATTGCCACAGATACGCAGTATTTT
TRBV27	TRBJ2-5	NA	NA	CASSAWGDQETQYF	TGTGCCAGCTCCGCGTGGGGGGACCAAGAGACCCAGTACTTC
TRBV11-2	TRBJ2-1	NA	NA	CASSRAGGEQFF	TGTGCCAGCAGCCGCGCTGGAGGTGAGCAGTTCTTC
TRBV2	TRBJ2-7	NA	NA	CASKREGLDEQYF	TGTGCCAGCAAAAGAGAGGGTCTGGACGAGCAGTACTTC
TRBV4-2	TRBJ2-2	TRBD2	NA	CASSQGASGGAVGELFF	TGTGCCAGCAGCCAGGGCGCAAGCGGGGGGGCGGTCGGGGAGCTGTTTTTT
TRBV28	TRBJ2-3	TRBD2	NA	CASSDPAKGLAGFGTDTQYF	TGTGCCAGCAGTGACCCGGCCAAGGGACTAGCGGGATTTGGCACAGATACGCAGTATTTT
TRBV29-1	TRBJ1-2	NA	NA	CSVALQGLNYGYTF	TGCAGCGTCGCCTTACAGGGCCTTAACTATGGCTACACCTTC
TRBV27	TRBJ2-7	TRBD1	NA	CASSFTGEEQYF	TGTGCCAGCAGTTTCACAGGGGAGGAGCAGTACTTC
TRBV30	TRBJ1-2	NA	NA	CASQVAVLDGYTF	TGTGCCTCCCAGGTGGCAGTGTTAGATGGCTACACCTTC
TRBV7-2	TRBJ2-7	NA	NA	CASSLTYSGAEYYEQYF	TGTGCCAGCAGCTTAACATATTCTGGGGCGGAATACTACGAGCAGTACTTC
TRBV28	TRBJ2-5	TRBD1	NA	CASSTRQGQETQYF	TGTGCCAGCAGTACTCGACAGGGGCAAGAGACCCAGTACTTC
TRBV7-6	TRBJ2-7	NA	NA	CASSIRDTYEQYF	TGTGCCAGCAGCATCAGGGACACCTACGAGCAGTACTTC
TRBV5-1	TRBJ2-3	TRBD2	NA	CASSFTGGETDTQYF	TGCGCCAGCAGCTTTACGGGGGGTGAAACAGATACGCAGTATTTT
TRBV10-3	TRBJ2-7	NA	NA	CAISERGSSGYGSSYEQYF	TGTGCCATCAGTGAAAGGGGTAGTAGCGGCTATGGGAGCTCCTACGAGCAGTACTTC
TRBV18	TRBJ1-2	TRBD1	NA	CASSPDRGPTRDGYTF	TGTGCCAGCTCACCGGACAGGGGGCCTACGCGCGATGGCTACACCTTC
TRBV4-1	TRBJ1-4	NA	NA	CASSEDKGANEKLFF	TGCGCCAGCAGCGAAGACAAGGGGGCTAATGAAAAACTGTTTTTT
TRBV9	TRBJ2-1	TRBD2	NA	CASSAGGPYNEQFF	TGTGCCAGCAGCGCGGGAGGGCCTTACAATGAGCAGTTCTTC
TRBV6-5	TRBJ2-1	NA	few	CASSYGSPSSYNEQFF	TGTGCCAGCAGTTACGGCTCGCCTAGCTCCTACAATGAGCAGTTCTTC
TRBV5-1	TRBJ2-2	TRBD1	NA	CASSLRTGRSGELFF	TGCGCCAGCAGCCTACGGACAGGGAGGTCCGGGGAGCTGTTTTTT
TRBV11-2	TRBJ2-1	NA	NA	CASSLAPGEYNEQFF	TGTGCCAGCAGCTTAGCTCCGGGAGAGTACAATGAGCAGTTCTTC
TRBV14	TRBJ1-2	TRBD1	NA	CASSQLDRGSDGYTF	TGTGCCAGCAGCCAACTCGACAGGGGGTCTGATGGCTACACCTTC
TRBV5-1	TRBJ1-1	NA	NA	CASSLVAGDLEAFF	TGCGCCAGCAGCTTGGTGGCAGGGGACCTCGAAGCTTTCTTT
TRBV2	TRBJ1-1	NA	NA	CASRAGPEAFF	TGTGCCAGCAGGGCAGGCCCTGAAGCTTTCTTT
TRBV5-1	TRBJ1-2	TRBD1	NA	CASSRDSNYGYTF	TGCGCCAGCAGCAGGGACAGCAACTATGGCTACACCTTC
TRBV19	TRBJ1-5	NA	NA	CASRGLLGSNQPQHF	TGTGCCAGCCGGGGACTACTGGGTAGCAATCAGCCCCAGCATTTT
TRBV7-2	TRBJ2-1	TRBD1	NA	CASSYPGQYNEQFF	TGTGCCAGCAGCTACCCGGGACAGTACAATGAGCAGTTCTTC
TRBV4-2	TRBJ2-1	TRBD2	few	CASSQEERGGPNEQFF	TGTGCCAGCAGCCAAGAGGAGCGGGGGGGCCCCAATGAGCAGTTCTTC
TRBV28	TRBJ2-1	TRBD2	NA	CASLAGGPSGYNEQFF	TGTGCCAGCCTAGCGGGAGGGCCTTCAGGCTACAATGAGCAGTTCTTC
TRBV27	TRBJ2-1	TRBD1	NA	CASSPRTGSYNEQFF	TGTGCCAGCAGTCCAAGGACAGGGTCCTACAATGAGCAGTTCTTC
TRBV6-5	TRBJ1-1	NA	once	CASSYSRGDTEAFF	TGTGCCAGCAGTTACTCCAGGGGCGACACTGAAGCTTTCTTT
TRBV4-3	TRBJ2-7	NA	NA	CASSQDTGSYEQYF	TGCGCCAGCAGCCAAGATACAGGCTCCTACGAGCAGTACTTC